The 12 T cell receptor beta chains presented below share a single source sample, sequenced in a study of T cell responses to AZD1222 COVID-19 vaccine. This table comes from immunoSEQ multiplex PCR, and its TCRdb copy is limited to in-frame clones, with some not included. This table holds 110,000 or so clones, approximately 83% found once. The material sequenced was peripheral blood, taken on day 0 of AZD1222 vaccination. These receptors were obtained from an adult in good health.

The rearrangement links TRBV10-3 to TRBJ2-3; D gene uncertain. Looked up from germline, CDR1 is ENHRY and CDR2 is SYGVKD. This CDR3 contains 13 residues. V was clipped by 6 bases and J by 0 bases, with 7 bases between them. This CDR3 is CAISHTSTDTQYF. CDR3 in DNA: TGTGCCATCAGCCACACTAGCACAGATACGCAGTATTTT.

The CDR3: CASLSGGDGEQFF. The CDR3 DNA sequence: TGTGCCAGCTTAAGCGGGGGGGATGGTGAGCAGTTCTTC. The chain carries TRBV28 and TRBJ2-1; 10 bases fit TRBD2. This CDR3 is built from 13 residues. Trimming took 8 bases from V and 9 from J; bases not matched to a gene: 7. Germline V gene sequence: CDR1 MDHEN, CDR2 SYDVKM.

This chain joins TRBV12-3 or TRBV12-4 and TRBJ1-3, with unresolved D. CDR3 length equals 13 residues. V was cut by 2 bases and J by 3 bases, with 5 bases left in between. CDR3 amino acids: CASSLSGGNTIYF. As DNA, the CDR3 is TGTGCCAGCAGTTTAAGTGGTGGAAACACCATATATTTT.

This clone showed up just a few times. This sequence joins TRBV7-2 and TRBJ1-2, with 10 bases fitting TRBD1. The V and J ends lost 2 bases and 4 bases, in that order; junction bases with no gene match: 4. The V gene's germline CDR1 is SGHTA and CDR2 FQGNSA. The CDR3 runs 15 residues. CDR3 in amino acids: CASSLPRTGGYGYTF. The DNA for the CDR3 is TGTGCCAGCAGCTTACCCCGGACAGGGGGCTATGGCTACACCTTC.

The table lists this clone with a few counts. The CDR3 bases are TGTGCCAGCAACCCCCCGTTCACAGATACGCAGTATTTT. It encodes CASNPPFTDTQYF. This rearrangement joins TRBV2 to TRBJ2-3; D remains ambiguous. CDR1 SNHLY and CDR2 FYNNEI come from the germline V gene. The CDR3 length is 13 residues. V dropped 7 bases and J dropped 2 bases, with 10 bases sitting between them. The complete variable domain, with remaining parts taken from reference TRBV2 and TRBJ2-3, reads EPEVTQTPSHQVTQMGQEVILRCVPISNHLYFYWYRQILGQKVEFLVSFYNNEISEKSEIFDDQFSVERPDGSNFTLKIRSTKLEDSAMYFCASNPPFTDTQYFGPGTRLTVL.

The chain joins TRBV27 to TRBJ2-7; 8 bases agree with TRBD2. This CDR3 comprises 15 residues. The junction had 4 bases not matched to a gene; V was cut back by 0 bases and J by 3 bases. Germline V lookup: CDR1 MNHEY, CDR2 SMNVEV (reference sequence). CDR3 sequence: CASSLSAGGGYEQYF. CDR3 bases: TGTGCCAGCAGTTTATCGGCGGGAGGAGGCTACGAGCAGTACTTC.

The V call is TRBV11-3, the J call TRBJ1-2; no reliable D call. CDR3 length equals 14 residues. Germline CDR1 is SGHNT and CDR2 is YENEEA. V dropped 5 bases and J dropped 3 bases, with 13 bases sitting between them. CDR3 protein: CASSPDRAHYGYTF. CDR3 bases: TGTGCCAGCAGCCCAGATAGGGCCCACTATGGCTACACCTTC.

This chain joins TRBV30 and TRBJ2-7; D is unclear. The ends were cut back, 4 bases at V and 5 bases at J, with 9 bases in the middle. From germline, CDR1 is GTSNPN and CDR2 SVGIG (reference sequence). This CDR3 is built from 11 residues. Here the CDR3 reads CAWTQRDEQYF. CDR3 sequence (DNA): TGTGCCTGGACCCAGAGAGACGAGCAGTACTTC.

V gene TRBV4-3 combines with J gene TRBJ2-1, with D maybe TRBD2 (6 bases). The CDR3 is 17 amino acids. Germline V gives CDR1 LGHNA, CDR2 YSLEER. V was shortened by 1 base and J by 0 bases, with 13 bases between the two germline ends. CDR3 residues: CASSQVVAASSYNEQFF. The CDR3 DNA follows: TGCGCCAGCAGCCAAGTGGTAGCGGCTAGCTCCTACAATGAGCAGTTCTTC.

CDR3 sequence (DNA): TGTGCCAGCAGCCAGGGAGACACTGAAGCTTTCTTT. Amino acids: CASSQGDTEAFF. The J gene is TRBJ1-1, the V gene TRBV3-1 (or the pseudogene TRBV3-2); unclear D gene. Germline CDR1 and CDR2: LGHDT and YNNKEL (reference sequence). The V end was cut by 3 bases, the J end by 3 bases, with 5 bases between. This CDR3 is 12 amino acids long.

The rearrangement uses TRBV19 and TRBJ1-3; D perhaps matches TRBD1 (5 bases). The V and J ends lost 6 bases and 0 bases respectively, with 15 bases between them. This CDR3 is 16 amino acids long. Germline V gene sequence: CDR1 LNHDA, CDR2 SQIVND (reference sequence). The CDR3 DNA reads as TGTGCCAGTAGCCTTACTGGGGCAAGCTCTGGAAACACCATATATTTT. This encodes CASSLTGASSGNTIYF. The full variable domain, its missing parts supplied by reference TRBV19 and TRBJ1-3, is DGGITQSPKYLFRKEGQNVTLSCEQNLNHDAMYWYRQDPGQGLRLIYYSQIVNDFQKGDIAEGYSVSREKKESFPLTVTSAQKNPTAFYLCASSLTGASSGNTIYFGEGSWLTVV.

V gene TRBV4-3 combines with J gene TRBJ2-1, with D unclear. The CDR3 consists of 16 residues. V was trimmed by 0 bases and J by 6 bases, leaving 15 bases between them. The germline CDR1 and CDR2 sequences are LGHNA and YSLEER. CDR3 nucleotide sequence: TGCGCCAGCAGCCAAGAACACCTAGGAGATTTCAATGAGCAGTTCTTC. Protein: CASSQEHLGDFNEQFF.